This passage covers 9 T cell receptor beta chains from one sample sequenced in a study of T cell responses to AZD1222 COVID-19 vaccine. Assay used: immunoSEQ multiplex PCR; TCRdb lists only in-frame clones, some missing. The sample lists approximately 170,000 clones, around 90% occurring once. The sequencing used peripheral blood, collected 28 days after the second AZD1222 dose. The receptors stem from an adult who received the AZD1222 COVID-19 vaccine.

The gene calls are TRBV5-4 and TRBJ2-3; D remains unclear. Trimming cost V 2 bases and J 4 bases, with 11 bases left between them. The germline gives CDR1 SGHNT, CDR2 YYREEE (reference sequence). The CDR3 runs to 14 residues. The CDR3 bases are TGTGCCAGCAGCTTCGGGCTCCGCGCAGATACGCAGTATTTT. Protein product: CASSFGLRADTQYF.

V is TRBV27 and J is TRBJ1-1, with a possible D match to TRBD1 (5 bases). The CDR3 is 13 residues long. Germline CDR1 reads MNHEY; CDR2 reads SMNVEV (reference sequence). The V end lost 5 bases, the J end lost 6 bases, and 13 bases lay between the germline ends. In DNA form, the CDR3 reads TGTGCCAGCAGTCGGGGCCCGGGGGCTGAAGCTTTCTTT. Its protein product is CASSRGPGAEAFF.

The chain recombines TRBV6-6 with TRBJ2-1, with D possibly matching TRBD1 (5 bases). Germline V gene data show CDR1 as MNHNY and CDR2 as SVGAGI (reference sequence). The V and J ends lost 2 bases and 4 bases respectively, with 15 bases between them. The CDR3 extends over 16 amino acids. The chain's CDR3 is CASSYGASWGYNEQFF. CDR3 DNA sequence: TGTGCCAGCAGTTACGGGGCCAGCTGGGGTTACAATGAGCAGTTCTTC.

This rearrangement joins TRBV7-2 to TRBJ2-1, with 7 bases matching TRBD2. The CDR3 extends over 17 amino acids. Germline loops: CDR1 SGHTA, CDR2 FQGNSA. Trimming removed 3 bases from V and 4 bases from J; junction bases left unmatched: 12. Here the CDR3 reads CASSFYLGRVMYNEQFF. For the CDR3, the DNA is TGTGCCAGCAGCTTCTACCTGGGGAGGGTGATGTACAATGAGCAGTTCTTC.

The chain has TRBV3-1 (or the pseudogene TRBV3-2) and TRBJ1-2; D unclear. This CDR3 is built from 14 residues. Trimming removed 1 base from V and 7 bases from J, with 13 bases in between. The germline V gene encodes CDR1 LGHDT and CDR2 YNNKEL (reference sequence). The DNA of the CDR3 is TGTGCCAGCAGCCAAGTTTTACACGGTACTGGCTACACCTTC. Amino acid sequence: CASSQVLHGTGYTF.

The V gene is TRBV2, the J gene TRBJ1-2; no definite D call. This CDR3 is 13 amino acids long. Trimming took off 4 bases at V and 5 bases at J, with 11 bases between the two ends. Germline V lookup: CDR1 SNHLY, CDR2 FYNNEI. CDR3 residues: CASSAVREYGYTF. In DNA, the CDR3 is TGTGCCAGCAGTGCAGTACGAGAGTATGGCTACACCTTC.

V gene TRBV6-5 combines with J gene TRBJ1-1, with D hard to call. V dropped 0 bases and J dropped 1 base, with 12 bases sitting between them. CDR3 length: 16 residues. Germline CDR1 reads MNHEY; CDR2 reads SVGAGI. In DNA, the CDR3 is TGTGCCAGCAGTTACTCGATCCCCAGGCCGAACACTGAAGCTTTCTTT. The encoded protein is CASSYSIPRPNTEAFF.

The V gene is TRBV7-9, the J gene TRBJ2-3; TRBD2 matches at 9 bases. The CDR3 loop spans 15 amino acids. Germline V CDR1 and CDR2: SEHNR, FQNEAQ (reference sequence). V was clipped by 5 bases and J by 6 bases; unmatched bases: 9. CDR3 loop: CASSPHSGGGDTQYF. In DNA form, the CDR3 reads TGTGCCAGCAGCCCGCATAGCGGGGGAGGTGATACGCAGTATTTT.

The sample holds one count of this clone. The V call is TRBV12-5, the J call TRBJ1-1; D perhaps matches TRBD1 (6 bases). From germline, CDR1 is LGHNT and CDR2 FRNRAP. There are 15 residues in the CDR3. Trimming stripped 1 base from V and 1 base from J, with 10 bases between. Written as DNA, the CDR3 is TGTGCTAGTGGTTTGGGATTACAGGGGAACACTGAAGCTTTCTTT. It codes for CASGLGLQGNTEAFF.